The clone carrying this T cell receptor beta chain appeared a few times. As yet, its antigen is unknown. Then a second PCR, running roughly 6 to 11 cycles, was carried out with a sample-barcoded 5' primer and a J-beta primer mix. There were at least 2.5 million CDR3-containing paired-end reads obtained from each sample. TCRdb analysed the 5' RACE reads with MiXCR anew, one entry per CDR3 protein. The table lists 1,800,000 or so distinct CDR3 sequences, more than 35% of them singletons. The data are from a study of blood T cells in healthy people across ages. The CDR3 totals 12 residues. Deletions cut 6 bases from V and 1 base from J, with 9 bases between. Germline V gene sequence: CDR1 SQVTM, CDR2 ANQGSEA. Notes on the study in general: With donor CMV status unknown, expanded clonotype changes were possibly confounded. Relative to aged donors, long-lived donors carried more naive CD4+ cells and displayed higher diversity. Naive T cell percentage and TCR beta diversity correlated strongly.

What was sequenced was blood. The chain recombines TRBV29-1 with TRBJ2-5; weak D call: TRBD2 (5 bases). The receptor was isolated from a human donor in good health. CDR3 loop: CSVSGIQETQYF. In DNA, the CDR3 is TGCAGCGTCTCGGGGATCCAAGAGACCCAGTACTTC.